The next 26 T cell receptor beta chains were all read from a single sample in a study of CD4 T cells in relation to SARS-CoV-2 and coronaviruses. For these receptors, no antigen is known. Sequenced by immunoSEQ multiplex PCR; TCRdb stores in-frame clones only, minus some. The table lists about 36,000 clones, 77% of them singletons. The sequenced sample consisted of memory CD4+ T cells from PBMCs, cultured in vitro. The receptors shown here come from an adult with COVID-19.

The chain joins TRBV5-4 to TRBJ2-1; 9 bases fit TRBD2. The V gene's germline CDR1 is SGHNT and CDR2 YYREEE (reference sequence). The CDR3 totals 16 residues. The ends lost 1 base at V and 8 bases at J; junction bases unmatched: 10. CDR3 DNA sequence: TGTGCCAGCAGCTTGACCGCTAGCGGGATTTGGGATGAGCAGTTCTTC. Its translation is CASSLTASGIWDEQFF. Supplemented by reference TRBV5-4 and TRBJ2-1, the full variable domain reads ETGVTQSPTHLIKTRGQQVTLRCSSQSGHNTVSWYQQALGQGPQFIFQYYREEENGRGNFPPRFSGLQFPNYSSELNVNALELDDSALYLCASSLTASGIWDEQFFGPGTRLTVL.

The chain carries TRBV27 and TRBJ2-7; TRBD2 aligns across 9 bases. The CDR3 spans 17 residues. In germline, CDR1 is MNHEY, CDR2 SMNVEV (reference sequence). V gave up 4 bases and J gave up 4 bases; unmatched junction bases: 14. In nucleotides, the CDR3 is TGTGCCAGCAGTTCCCTGGGGGGTAGCGGGAGTGTATACGAGCAGTACTTC. Translating it yields CASSSLGGSGSVYEQYF.

This chain connects TRBV19 to TRBJ2-7, with D perhaps matching TRBD1 or TRBD2 (5 bases each). The germline CDR1 and CDR2 sequences are LNHDA and SQIVND (reference sequence). The V end lost 3 bases, the J end lost 2 bases, and 11 bases lay between the germline ends. CDR3 size: 14 residues. The CDR3 sequence: CASSMYRGAYEQYF. The CDR3 nucleotides read TGTGCCAGTAGTATGTACAGAGGGGCCTACGAGCAGTACTTC.

The chain recombines TRBV5-1 with TRBJ2-7, with D possibly called TRBD1 or TRBD2 (7 bases each). Germline loops: CDR1 SGHRS, CDR2 YFSETQ. The CDR3 length is 16 residues. V lost 1 base to trimming and J lost 7 bases, with 21 bases between them. In DNA form, the CDR3 reads TGCGCCAGCAGCTTGTTCCAGGGAGGGGGCCCGGGGGAGCAGTACTTC. Translating gives CASSLFQGGGPGEQYF.

The V and J genes are TRBV5-3 and TRBJ2-7; 9 bases fit TRBD2. TRBV5-3 is an open reading frame, and its role is uncertain. V lost 2 bases and J lost 4; bases outside the gene matches: 7. The CDR3 length is 15 residues. The CDR3 loop reads CARSLSGTSRYEQYF. The DNA for the CDR3 is TGTGCCAGAAGCTTATCCGGGACTAGCAGATACGAGCAGTACTTC.

The J gene is TRBJ1-2, the V gene TRBV2, with D possibly being TRBD1 (5 bases). Germline V gives CDR1 SNHLY, CDR2 FYNNEI. Trimming left V 4 bases short and J 7 bases short, with 16 bases between. The CDR3 contains 14 residues. The CDR3 DNA sequence: TGTGCCAGCAGTGTAGTACAGGTTGTTAGTGGCTACACCTTC. It is translated as CASSVVQVVSGYTF.

CDR3 protein: CASSLQGALRNEQFF. DNA of the CDR3: TGTGCCAGCAGTCTTCAGGGGGCGTTGCGCAATGAGCAGTTCTTC. This rearrangement joins TRBV28 to TRBJ2-1; 8 bases align to TRBD1. Germline lookup yields CDR1 MDHEN and CDR2 SYDVKM. V shed 5 bases, J shed 6 bases, and the junction held 9 bases outside the gene matches. The CDR3 length is 15 residues. Drawing the rest from reference TRBV28 and TRBJ2-1, the complete variable domain is DVKVTQSSRYLVKRTGEKVFLECVQDMDHENMFWYRQDPGLGLRLIYFSYDVKMKEKGDIPEGYSVSREKKERFSLILESASTNQTSMYLCASSLQGALRNEQFFGPGTRLTVL.

This clone appeared once. The V call is TRBV27, the J call TRBJ1-6; 7 positions agree with TRBD1. The length of the CDR3 is 14 residues. Germline CDR1 is MNHEY and CDR2 is SMNVEV (reference sequence). V was clipped by 9 bases and J by 7 bases; unmatched bases: 9. CDR3 in amino acids: CASRAQGTNSPLHF. CDR3 nucleotide sequence: TGTGCCAGTCGGGCACAGGGGACCAATTCACCCCTCCACTTT.

This clone was detected only once. The V gene is TRBV10-3, the J gene TRBJ1-1; D possibly corresponds to TRBD1 (6 bases). CDR1 and CDR2 (germline): ENHRY, SYGVKD. This CDR3 is built from 14 residues. The ends were cut back, 7 bases at V and 3 bases at J, with 15 bases in the middle. CDR3 DNA sequence: TGTGCCATCACCACAGGGAACGGGGACACTGAAGCTTTCTTT. This codes for CAITTGNGDTEAFF.

This clone has only a few counts. This rearrangement joins TRBV2 to TRBJ1-4; TRBD1 might be the D (5 bases). The CDR3 loop spans 13 amino acids. CDR1 SNHLY and CDR2 FYNNEI come from the germline V gene. Trimming took off 6 bases at V and 8 bases at J, with 13 bases between the two ends. This CDR3 is CASRGRSGEKLFF. CDR3 nucleotides: TGTGCCAGCAGGGGGCGCTCGGGGGAAAAACTGTTTTTT.

This chain uses TRBV4-2 with TRBJ2-3; D remains unclear. The CDR3 runs to 16 residues. Germline CDR1 reads LGHNA; CDR2 reads YNFKEQ. Deletions cut 2 bases from V and 0 bases from J, with 12 bases between. CDR3 in amino acids: CASSQRRAESTDTQYF. As DNA, the CDR3 is TGTGCCAGCAGCCAACGAAGGGCCGAGAGCACAGATACGCAGTATTTT.

This rearrangement joins TRBV7-2 to TRBJ2-1, with a possible D match to TRBD2 (5 bases). Trimming stripped 5 bases from V and 10 bases from J, with 18 bases between. The CDR3 consists of 14 residues. CDR1 is SGHTA, CDR2 FQGNSA, per germline. The CDR3 DNA follows: TGTGCCAGCAGCCGCACTACCGGGGAGCGGGAGCAGTTCTTC. It translates to CASSRTTGEREQFF.

The chain uses TRBV9 and TRBJ2-3; 14 bases line up with TRBD2. The V and J ends lost 4 bases and 2 bases, in that order; junction bases with no gene match: 6. The CDR3 sequence is 17 residues long. Germline V gene sequence: CDR1 SGDLS, CDR2 YYNGEE. The chain's CDR3 is CASSPRTSGRPTDTQYF. CDR3 in DNA: TGTGCCAGCAGCCCACGGACTAGCGGGAGGCCCACAGATACGCAGTATTTT.

This chain uses TRBV5-5 with TRBJ2-7, with D hard to call. This CDR3 contains 15 residues. Germline-derived CDR1 and CDR2 are SGHKS and YYEKEE (reference sequence). Trimming stripped 3 bases from V and 4 bases from J, with 17 bases between. CDR3 bases: TGTGCCAGCAGCTCCGGCCTCGATGTCCCTTACGAGCAGTACTTC. Translated: CASSSGLDVPYEQYF.

The chain employs TRBV5-1 and TRBJ2-5; 13 nucleotides align to TRBD2. The CDR3 is 17 residues long. With V trimmed by 4 bases and J by 7 bases, 13 bases remained unmatched. Looked up from germline, CDR1 is SGHRS and CDR2 is YFSETQ. CDR3 coding DNA: TGCGCCAGCAGCAGATCGTTCGGGACTAGCGGGATGGGGACCCAGTACTTC. Its translation is CASSRSFGTSGMGTQYF.

The chain recombines TRBV6-4 with TRBJ1-5; a weak D match, TRBD1 (5 bases). The CDR3 is 12 amino acids. Trimming stripped 9 bases from V and 4 bases from J, with 10 bases between. Germline V gene data show CDR1 as MRHNA and CDR2 as SNTAGT. This chain's CDR3 is CARGTGNQPQHF. DNA for the CDR3: TGTGCCAGGGGGACGGGGAATCAGCCCCAGCATTTT.

The rearrangement uses TRBV3-1 (or the pseudogene TRBV3-2) and TRBJ1-1; D is possibly TRBD1 (5 bases). Germline CDR1 is LGHDT and CDR2 is YNNKEL (reference sequence). CDR3 length: 14 amino acids. V lost 4 bases and J 8 bases, leaving 17 bases between the germline ends. CDR3 protein: CASSPSEGTTEAFF. The CDR3 DNA reads TGTGCCAGCAGCCCGTCAGAAGGGACCACAGAAGCTTTCTTT.

V is TRBV10-3 and J is TRBJ2-5; D not resolved. V shed 0 bases and J shed 5 bases, with 10 bases lying between them. Germline V gene lookup returns CDR1 ENHRY and CDR2 SYGVKD. CDR3 length: 14 residues. CDR3 in DNA: TGTGCCATCAGTGAGTCAACCCCACCGGAGACCCAGTACTTC. Amino acids: CAISESTPPETQYF.

This clone showed up just once. This chain uses TRBV9 with TRBJ1-1; D is uncertain. This CDR3 region has 15 residues. Looked up from germline, CDR1 is SGDLS and CDR2 is YYNGEE. V was pared by 6 bases and J by 5 bases, with 20 bases between. In DNA, the CDR3 is TGTGCCAGCACCCGCTCCCAGGATTGGCGGACTGAAGCTTTCTTT. Amino acid sequence: CASTRSQDWRTEAFF.

The rearrangement joins TRBV6-6 to TRBJ1-5, with a tentative D call TRBD1 (6 bases). V was clipped by 4 bases and J by 2 bases, with 9 bases between them. The germline V gene encodes CDR1 MNHNY and CDR2 SVGAGI (reference sequence). The CDR3 runs 14 residues. CDR3 in DNA: TGTGCCAGCAGTTCACAGGGTGGCAATCAGCCCCAGCATTTT. Its translation is CASSSQGGNQPQHF.

The chain links TRBV18 to TRBJ2-7; 8 bases fit TRBD1. This CDR3 is built from 16 residues. The V segment lost 4 bases and the J segment 5 bases; nucleotides outside the gene matches: 13. CDR1 and CDR2 (germline): KGHSH, LQKENI. The CDR3 sequence: CASSQNQGAQMNEQYF. CDR3 in DNA: TGTGCCAGCTCACAGAACCAGGGGGCGCAAATGAACGAGCAGTACTTC. Full variable domain (outside the CDR3, taken from reference TRBV18 and TRBJ2-7): NAGVMQNPRHLVRRRGQEARLRCSPMKGHSHVYWYRQLPEEGLKFMVYLQKENIIDESGMPKERFSAEFPKEGPSILRIQQVVRGDSAAYFCASSQNQGAQMNEQYFGPGTRLTVT.

The chain joins TRBV12-3 or TRBV12-4 to TRBJ2-3; D is unresolved. The V end lost 5 bases, the J end lost 0 bases, and 3 bases lay between the germline ends. The CDR3 loop spans 12 amino acids. The CDR3 sequence: CASSRSTDTQYF. CDR3 nucleotide sequence: TGTGCCAGCAGTCGAAGCACAGATACGCAGTATTTT.

The chain couples TRBV7-2 to TRBJ2-5, with 10 bases aligning to TRBD2. The CDR3 contains 18 residues. V gave up 1 base and J gave up 0 bases; unmatched junction bases: 8. Germline CDR1 and CDR2: SGHTA and FQGNSA. The CDR3 bases are TGTGCCAGCAGCTTAGAATGGCTAGCGGGAGTCAACCAAGAGACCCAGTACTTC. This gives the protein CASSLEWLAGVNQETQYF.

This clone was observed a few times. The genes are TRBV6-6 and TRBJ2-1; maybe TRBD2 (5 bases). Germline V lookup: CDR1 MNHNY, CDR2 SVGAGI (reference sequence). V was pared by 2 bases and J by 0 bases, with 8 bases between. This CDR3 region has 15 residues. This chain's CDR3 is CASSYVRGSYNEQFF. The DNA for the CDR3 is TGTGCCAGCAGTTACGTCCGGGGCTCCTACAATGAGCAGTTCTTC.

The rearrangement joins TRBV6-6 to TRBJ2-3, with a possible D match to TRBD2 (5 bases). Trimming removed 5 bases from V and 2 bases from J, with 8 bases in between. Germline CDR1 reads MNHNY; CDR2 reads SVGAGI (reference sequence). This CDR3 contains 13 residues. The CDR3 protein is CASSSGSTDTQYF. CDR3 DNA: TGTGCCAGCAGTAGCGGTTCCACAGATACGCAGTATTTT.

The V and J genes are TRBV19 and TRBJ2-7; 10 bases line up with TRBD1. The CDR3 runs to 16 residues. V lost 5 bases and J lost 2; bases outside the gene matches: 9. Germline V lookup: CDR1 LNHDA, CDR2 SQIVND (reference sequence). CDR3 sequence reads: CASSSPGTGEAYEQYF. For the CDR3, the DNA is TGTGCCAGTAGTTCACCCGGGACAGGGGAAGCCTACGAGCAGTACTTC.